This is a list of T cell receptor beta chains from one sample in a study of CD39 and CD103 CD8 tumor-infiltrating T cells. The repertoire was sequenced with immunoSEQ multiplex PCR; TCRdb's copy has only in-frame clones and lacks some. This sample has roughly 15,000 clones, with 90% to 95% found just once. Sequencing input: CD8+ T cells sorted from blood. The receptors come from a human donor with head and neck squamous cell carcinoma. The CDR3 runs from the conserved cysteine through the conserved F or W. The D gene is left open where the match is weak. The listing skips clone size in some rows; elsewhere it reads once, few, many or a size class.

TRBV19	.	.	TRBJ1-4	TGTGCCAGTAGTAATATGGATCGCCCCAATGAAAAACTGTTTTTT	CASSNMDRPNEKLFF
TRBV4-1	once	TRBD1	TRBJ2-1	TGCGCCAGCAGCCAAGAAGACAGGGACCTCGATGAGCAGTTCTTC	CASSQEDRDLDEQFF
TRBV7-2	.	TRBD2	TRBJ2-3	TGTGCCAGATCGGGGGGGGGAGAGAACACAGATACGCAGTATTTT	CARSGGGENTDTQYF
TRBV6-4	.	TRBD1	TRBJ2-7	TGTGCCAGCAGTGAAGTCGGGACAGCTTCCTCCTACGAGCAGTACTTC	CASSEVGTASSYEQYF
TRBV7-9	.	TRBD2	TRBJ2-1	TGTGCCAGCAGCTTACTTAGCGGGGGGTCCTACAATGAGCAGTTCTTC	CASSLLSGGSYNEQFF
TRBV7-9	.	.	TRBJ2-7	TGTGCCAGCACAGCTTCTTTAGCACCCCCCTACGAGCAGTACTTC	CASTASLAPPYEQYF
TRBV4-1	.	.	TRBJ2-7	TGCGCCAGCAGCCCAGGGGCGGCAGGGGCTTCCTACGAGCAGTACTTC	CASSPGAAGASYEQYF
TRBV29-1	.	TRBD1	TRBJ2-3	TGCAGCGTTGGACCAGGGGGCAAAGCAGATACGCAGTATTTT	CSVGPGGKADTQYF
TRBV28	.	.	TRBJ1-4	TGTGCCAGCACGGGGGATTATAATGAAAAACTGTTTTTT	CASTGDYNEKLFF
TRBV11-2	.	.	TRBJ2-3	TGTGCCACCCAATCTACCACAGGGAGTGGAAATACGCAGTATTTT	CATQSTTGSGNTQYF
TRBV30	.	.	TRBJ2-5	TGTGCCTGGAGTGTAATCGAGCGGGTGGATGAGACCCAGTACTTC	CAWSVIERVDETQYF
TRBV18	.	.	TRBJ2-2	TGTGCCAGCTCACCACCGTTTCCTCACACCGGGGAGCTGTTTTTT	CASSPPFPHTGELFF
TRBV7-3	few	.	TRBJ2-1	TGTGCCAGCAGCTTAACAGGGAGCAATGAGCAGTTCTTC	CASSLTGSNEQFF
TRBV30	.	TRBD1	TRBJ1-2	TGTGCCTGGAGTCCCGGGACAGCGAACTATGGCTACACCTTC	CAWSPGTANYGYTF
TRBV11-2	.	.	TRBJ1-2	TGTGCCAGCAGCTTCCGGGCAAATGGCTACACCTTC	CASSFRANGYTF
TRBV9	few	.	TRBJ1-1	TGTGCCAGCAGCGTAGAGGGGACGGAGCTGAACACTGAAGCTTTCTTT	CASSVEGTELNTEAFF
TRBV4-1	.	.	TRBJ1-1	TGCGCCAGCAGCCAAGAGGGGGGTCTCGGTACTGAAGCTTTCTTT	CASSQEGGLGTEAFF
TRBV18	.	TRBD2	TRBJ2-1	TGTGCCAGCTCACCACGGGGGGGATCCTACAATGAGCAGTTCTTC	CASSPRGGSYNEQFF
TRBV2	.	.	TRBJ2-7	TGTGCCAGCAGTGAAGGCAGTCTTCCTTCCTACGAGCAGTACTTC	CASSEGSLPSYEQYF
TRBV19	few	TRBD1	TRBJ1-2	TGTGCCAGTAGTATGGCTGCAGGGGGCGTGTTTGGCTACACCTTC	CASSMAAGGVFGYTF
TRBV15	.	.	TRBJ1-5	TGTGCCACCAGCAGGCGGGGGGGCAATCAGCCCCAGCATTTT	CATSRRGGNQPQHF
TRBV19	.	.	TRBJ2-1	TGTGCCAGTAGTATTTCCGGGTCTTACTACAATGAGCAGTTCTTC	CASSISGSYYNEQFF